These 32 T cell receptor beta chains came from one sample sequenced in a study of control samples from healthy donors and cancer patients. The protocol was immunoSEQ multiplex PCR, while the TCRdb copy is restricted to in-frame clones and leaves out a portion. Counted here are some 190,000 clones, roughly nine tenths occurring once; the ten biggest clones make up less than 2%. The sequenced sample was blood. The receptors shown here come from a man under 40 in good health.

The chain carries TRBV6-1 and TRBJ1-1; D perhaps matches TRBD1 (5 bases). V was shortened by 0 bases and J by 4 bases, with 9 bases between the two germline ends. CDR1 is MNHNS, CDR2 SASEGT, per germline. The CDR3 runs 14 residues. CDR3 bases: TGTGCCAGCAGTGAAGCGGGAGGGGTCACTGAAGCTTTCTTT. Translated: CASSEAGGVTEAFF.

The V gene is TRBV4-1, the J gene TRBJ2-4; D is perhaps TRBD1 (5 bases). V was trimmed by 0 bases and J by 3 bases, leaving 9 bases between them. CDR3 length: 15 amino acids. Germline-derived CDR1 and CDR2 are MGHRA and YSYEKL. CDR3 loop: CASSQDAGNKNIQYF. The CDR3 bases are TGCGCCAGCAGCCAAGACGCAGGGAACAAAAACATTCAGTACTTC.

This chain links TRBV4-2 with TRBJ1-3; the match to TRBD1 covers 8 bases. Per germline, CDR1 LGHNA and CDR2 YNFKEQ. The junction had 7 bases not matched to a gene; V was cut back by 3 bases and J by 0 bases. CDR3 length: 17 residues. DNA of the CDR3: TGTGCCAGCAGCCAGGAAACAGGGGGGAGCTCTGGAAACACCATATATTTT. This translates into CASSQETGGSSGNTIYF.

The gene calls are TRBV11-2 and TRBJ2-3; D call uncertain. Germline V gene sequence: CDR1 SGHAT, CDR2 FQNNGV. This CDR3 contains 12 residues. V lost 2 bases, J lost 4 bases, and 4 bases lay in between. The CDR3 reads CASSLPADTQYF. The CDR3 DNA reads as TGTGCCAGCAGCTTACCTGCAGATACGCAGTATTTT. Looking up the rest from reference TRBV11-2 and TRBJ2-3 gives the full variable domain: EAGVAQSPRYKIIEKRQSVAFWCNPISGHATLYWYQQILGQGPKLLIQFQNNGVVDDSQLPKDRFSAERLKGVDSTLKIQPAKLEDSAVYLCASSLPADTQYFGPGTRLTVL.

The chain employs TRBV14 and TRBJ1-5; D gene ambiguous. The germline gives CDR1 SGHDN, CDR2 FVKESK. V dropped 4 bases and J dropped 7 bases, with 14 bases sitting between them. The CDR3 extends over 14 amino acids. The CDR3 DNA follows: TGTGCCAGCAGCCTGGGAGGGTTAGAGCAGCCCCAGCATTTT. This gives the protein CASSLGGLEQPQHF.

This chain uses TRBV6-1 with TRBJ1-2; TRBD1 matches 8 bases. Looked up from germline, CDR1 is MNHNS and CDR2 is SASEGT. With 2 bases clipped from V and 0 bases from J, the junction kept 5 bases outside the gene matches. CDR3 length equals 16 residues. CDR3: CASSESQGAANYGYTF. The CDR3 region has the DNA TGTGCCAGCAGTGAATCCCAGGGGGCAGCTAACTATGGCTACACCTTC.

The DNA for the CDR3 is TGTGCCAGTATGGGGGAGTTCCCACCGCCTGAAGCTTTCTTT. It is translated as CASMGEFPPPEAFF. The chain couples TRBV19 to TRBJ1-1, with D tentatively TRBD1 (5 bases). The germline gives CDR1 LNHDA, CDR2 SQIVND (reference sequence). The CDR3 runs 14 residues. The V end was cut by 7 bases, the J end by 6 bases, with 18 bases between.

This sequence joins TRBV6-6 and TRBJ1-1; tentative D call: TRBD1 (6 bases). Germline loops: CDR1 MNHNY, CDR2 SVGAGI (reference sequence). The CDR3 runs to 13 residues. The V gene lost 5 bases and the J gene lost 2 bases, with 9 bases spanning the gap. CDR3 loop: CASSRQENTEAFF. In DNA, the CDR3 is TGTGCCAGCAGTCGACAGGAAAACACTGAAGCTTTCTTT.

The chain is built from TRBV6-1 and TRBJ1-1; the D gene is possibly TRBD1 (6 bases). Per the germline V gene, CDR1 is MNHNS and CDR2 is SASEGT. V dropped 0 bases and J dropped 8 bases, with 10 bases sitting between them. This CDR3 is 13 amino acids long. This chain's CDR3 is CASSEAVQGEAFF. The CDR3 bases are TGTGCCAGCAGTGAAGCGGTTCAGGGGGAAGCTTTCTTT.

The genes are TRBV18 and TRBJ1-5, with D unresolved. This CDR3 is 13 amino acids long. The germline V gene has CDR1 KGHSH and CDR2 LQKENI. V dropped 4 bases and J dropped 9 bases, with 13 bases sitting between them. For the CDR3, the DNA is TGTGCCAGCTCACGTCGTGGGAGCCCGCCCCAGCATTTT. It translates to CASSRRGSPPQHF.

This clone was detected once. This chain connects TRBV2 to TRBJ2-1; D is undetermined. Germline CDR1 is SNHLY and CDR2 is FYNNEI. The CDR3 consists of 15 residues. V shed 7 bases and J shed 2 bases, with 15 bases lying between them. Here the CDR3 DNA reads TGTGCCAGCATGGATGGGAAAGGCACCTACAATGAGCAGTTCTTC. Amino acids: CASMDGKGTYNEQFF.

The chain uses TRBV11-2 and TRBJ2-3; TRBD2 matches at 8 bases. V shed 1 base, J shed 5 bases, and the junction held 8 bases outside the gene matches. CDR3 length: 16 amino acids. CDR1 is SGHAT, CDR2 FQNNGV, per germline. CDR3 amino acids: CASSLGGGGPQDTQYF. The CDR3 DNA is TGTGCCAGCAGCTTAGGGGGCGGGGGGCCTCAAGATACGCAGTATTTT.

This chain links TRBV10-2 with TRBJ1-5, with a tentative D call TRBD1 (5 bases). The CDR3 contains 13 residues. The ends were cut back, 6 bases at V and 0 bases at J, with 6 bases in the middle. Germline assignment: CDR1 WSHSY and CDR2 SAAADI. DNA for the CDR3: TGCGCCAGCAGCGGGGGTAGCAATCAGCCCCAGCATTTT. Translated, it gives CASSGGSNQPQHF.

This clone occurred once. CDR3 amino acids: CASSPTSGQKDTQYF. DNA for the CDR3: TGTGCCAGCAGCCCGACTAGCGGACAGAAAGATACGCAGTATTTT. The genes are TRBV21-1 and TRBJ2-3; the D segment call TRBD2 is taken from the table without a DNA check. TRBV21-1 is annotated as a pseudogene. The CDR3 has 15 residues.

The chain combines TRBV10-2 with TRBJ2-7; maybe TRBD2 (5 bases). Trimming removed 7 bases at V and 1 base at J, with 20 bases between. CDR3 length: 16 residues. Per germline, CDR1 WSHSY and CDR2 SAAADI. The CDR3 sequence is CASTGGLVGRSYEQYF. CDR3 in DNA: TGCGCCAGCACCGGAGGCCTGGTGGGCCGGTCCTACGAGCAGTACTTC.

To note about this clone: Distinct nucleotide sequences in the sample also encode this CDR3. This chain links TRBV18 with TRBJ1-4; D is unclear. Trimming cost V 3 bases and J 7 bases, with 3 bases left between them. The CDR3 has 11 amino acids. CDR1 and CDR2 from the germline V gene are KGHSH and LQKENI. CDR3 protein: CASSPGEKLFF. CDR3 coding DNA: TGTGCCAGCTCACCGGGTGAAAAACTGTTTTTT.

V gene TRBV5-6 combines with J gene TRBJ2-7; no definite D call. Germline lookup yields CDR1 SGHDT and CDR2 YYEEEE. The germline V and J ends were trimmed by 2 bases and 0 bases, with 9 bases remaining between them. The CDR3 extends over 14 amino acids. CDR3 amino acids: CASSFLTNSYEQYF. The CDR3 DNA is TGTGCCAGCAGCTTTCTAACTAACTCCTACGAGCAGTACTTC.

The chain joins TRBV7-9 to TRBJ2-2, with D possibly matching TRBD2 (6 bases). Per germline, CDR1 SEHNR and CDR2 FQNEAQ (reference sequence). The length of the CDR3 is 17 residues. Trimming took 1 base from V and 1 from J, leaving 13 bases between them. CDR3 amino acids: CASSLGRGRENTGELFF. DNA for the CDR3: TGTGCCAGCAGCTTAGGGCGGGGCAGGGAGAACACCGGGGAGCTGTTTTTT.

This clone has only a few counts. The chain carries TRBV18 and TRBJ2-1; D is possibly TRBD2 (5 bases). The CDR3 extends over 10 amino acids. V shed 3 bases and J shed 15 bases, with 9 bases lying between them. Germline V gene lookup returns CDR1 KGHSH and CDR2 LQKENI. For the CDR3, the DNA is TGTGCCAGCTCACCGGGGAGTCGGTTCTTC. Its protein is CASSPGSRFF. Using reference TRBV18 and TRBJ2-1 for the parts outside the CDR3, the full variable domain is NAGVMQNPRHLVRRRGQEARLRCSPMKGHSHVYWYRQLPEEGLKFMVYLQKENIIDESGMPKERFSAEFPKEGPSILRIQQVVRGDSAAYFCASSPGSRFFGPGTRLTVL.

V is TRBV19 and J is TRBJ2-7, with D tentatively TRBD2 (5 bases). Germline V gives CDR1 LNHDA, CDR2 SQIVND (reference sequence). This CDR3 is 14 amino acids long. With 3 bases removed from V and 0 bases from J, the gap between germline ends came to 9 bases. DNA for the CDR3: TGTGCCAGTAGTATTGAGGGCTACTCCTACGAGCAGTACTTC. Its translation is CASSIEGYSYEQYF.

The chain carries TRBV5-4 and TRBJ1-1, with a possible D match to TRBD1 (5 bases). Trimming removed 0 bases at V and 6 bases at J, with 9 bases between. The germline V gene has CDR1 SGHNT and CDR2 YYREEE (reference sequence). The CDR3 consists of 13 residues. CDR3 loop: CASSLDLGAEAFF. CDR3 bases: TGTGCCAGCAGCTTGGACCTAGGGGCTGAAGCTTTCTTT.

The chain employs TRBV29-1 and TRBJ1-2; unclear D gene. Germline V gene data show CDR1 as SQVTM and CDR2 as ANQGSEA. The length of the CDR3 is 12 residues. The CDR3 sequence is CTGCPFGVGYTF. As DNA, the CDR3 is TGCACCGGATGCCCTTTTGGGGTCGGCTACACCTTC.

The CDR3 here is CATQNIDYGYTF. CDR3 nucleotide sequence: TGTGCCACCCAAAACATAGACTATGGCTACACCTTC. The chain joins TRBV6-5 to TRBJ1-2, with D unresolved. Per germline, CDR1 MNHEY and CDR2 SVGAGI. The V and J ends lost 10 bases and 3 bases respectively, with 12 bases between them. The length of the CDR3 is 12 residues.

The chain recombines TRBV9 with TRBJ2-1; 8 positions agree with TRBD2. V shed 6 bases and J 8 bases; nucleotides not matched to a gene: 16. From germline, CDR1 is SGDLS and CDR2 YYNGEE. The CDR3 extends over 16 amino acids. This chain's CDR3 is CASTGGAGLAVDEQFF. CDR3 in DNA: TGTGCCAGCACCGGGGGGGCGGGGCTGGCCGTGGATGAGCAGTTCTTC. Full variable domain (outside the CDR3, taken from reference TRBV9 and TRBJ2-1): DSGVTQTPKHLITATGQRVTLRCSPRSGDLSVYWYQQSLDQGLQFLIQYYNGEERAKGNILERFSAQQFPDLHSELNLSSLELGDSALYFCASTGGAGLAVDEQFFGPGTRLTVL.

This chain joins TRBV4-1 and TRBJ1-5; D is unresolved. CDR3 length equals 13 residues. CDR1 MGHRA and CDR2 YSYEKL come from the germline V gene. Trimming removed 0 bases at V and 3 bases at J, with 3 bases between. CDR3 residues: CASSQDFNQPQHF. The CDR3 DNA is TGCGCCAGCAGCCAAGATTTCAATCAGCCCCAGCATTTT.

The CDR3 sequence: CASSLSGQKETQYF. CDR3 in DNA: TGTGCCAGCAGTTTATCGGGACAGAAAGAGACCCAGTACTTC. The gene calls are TRBV27 and TRBJ2-5, with TRBD1 matching over 7 bases. Looked up from germline, CDR1 is MNHEY and CDR2 is SMNVEV (reference sequence). This CDR3 comprises 14 residues. V dropped 0 bases and J dropped 3; count of bases not matched to a gene: 1.

The chain is built from TRBV5-1 and TRBJ2-2; TRBD1 aligns across 7 bases. Germline V gene sequence: CDR1 SGHRS, CDR2 YFSETQ. The CDR3 consists of 16 residues. The ends lost 2 bases at V and 6 bases at J; junction bases unmatched: 10. CDR3 bases: TGCGCCAGCAGCTTACCCGGGACAGCACAGCCCGGGGAGCTGTTTTTT. This translates into CASSLPGTAQPGELFF.

V is TRBV14 and J is TRBJ2-1; TRBD1 agrees at 7 bases. CDR1 SGHDN and CDR2 FVKESK come from the germline V gene. V lost 0 bases and J lost 2; bases outside the gene matches: 7. The CDR3 is 17 residues long. CDR3: CASSQDPGTVTYNEQFF. In DNA, the CDR3 is TGTGCCAGCAGCCAAGATCCCGGGACAGTCACCTACAATGAGCAGTTCTTC.

The genes are TRBV2 and TRBJ1-2, with 7 positions matching TRBD1. V shed 11 bases, J shed 3 bases, and the junction held 9 bases outside the gene matches. CDR1 and CDR2 from the germline V gene are SNHLY and FYNNEI. The CDR3 is 13 amino acids. The CDR3 here is CAEKAGGDYGYTF. CDR3 DNA sequence: TGTGCCGAAAAGGCAGGGGGGGACTATGGCTACACCTTC.

This chain joins TRBV7-2 and TRBJ1-5; TRBD1 matches 7 bases. CDR1 SGHTA and CDR2 FQGNSA come from the germline V gene. V was pared by 5 bases and J by 6 bases, with 7 bases of the junction left unmatched. CDR3 length: 14 amino acids. This chain's CDR3 is CASSQGGGAQPQHF. In DNA form, the CDR3 reads TGTGCCAGCAGCCAGGGGGGGGGTGCTCAGCCCCAGCATTTT.

CDR3 protein: CASSGVRGGPGDTQYF. The CDR3 DNA reads TGTGCCAGCAGTGGTGTCCGAGGGGGGCCTGGAGATACGCAGTATTTT. The gene calls are TRBV2 and TRBJ2-3; D is possibly TRBD1 or TRBD2 (6 bases each). The germline CDR1 and CDR2 sequences are SNHLY and FYNNEI. Between the trimmed V and J ends, which lost 4 bases and 5 bases, there was a span of 19 bases. The CDR3 consists of 16 residues. The variable domain in full, with the rest retrieved from reference TRBV2 and TRBJ2-3, is EPEVTQTPSHQVTQMGQEVILRCVPISNHLYFYWYRQILGQKVEFLVSFYNNEISEKSEIFDDQFSVERPDGSNFTLKIRSTKLEDSAMYFCASSGVRGGPGDTQYFGPGTRLTVL.

The rearrangement uses TRBV14 and TRBJ2-3; perhaps TRBD1 as D (5 bases). This CDR3 region has 13 residues. Germline V gene data show CDR1 as SGHDN and CDR2 as FVKESK. The V end lost 3 bases, the J end lost 4 bases, and 8 bases lay between the germline ends. CDR3 amino acids: CASSHQGADTQYF. In DNA, the CDR3 is TGTGCCAGCAGCCATCAAGGGGCAGATACGCAGTATTTT.